These 17 T cell receptor beta chains originate from one sample sequenced in a study of identical twins. TCRdb recomputed calls from the 5' RACE reads with MiXCR, one row per CDR3 protein. The sample has roughly 710,000 distinct CDR3 sequences; 5.5% to 6.5% are singletons. Sequenced input: naive T cells sorted from blood. Receptors originate from a man between 18 and 29 years old in good health.

This clonotype was seen at least ten times. The chain recombines TRBV15 with TRBJ2-7; no clear D gene. This CDR3 has 12 residues. Trimming removed 0 bases from V and 3 bases from J, with 3 bases in between. Germline V gene lookup returns CDR1 LNHNV and CDR2 YYDKDF (reference sequence). CDR3 loop: CATSRDNYEQYF. In DNA, the CDR3 is TGTGCCACCAGCAGAGATAACTACGAGCAGTACTTC.

This clonotype was seen only a few times. The chain joins TRBV18 to TRBJ2-3, with 7 positions matching TRBD2. CDR3 length: 16 residues. The germline V gene has CDR1 KGHSH and CDR2 LQKENI. J was trimmed by 5 bases and V by 3 bases; bases with no gene match: 11. The DNA of the CDR3 is TGTGCCAGCTCACCTCGGGCGGGAGTCAGTGAAGATACGCAGTATTTT. It codes for CASSPRAGVSEDTQYF.

This clonotype was observed many times. V gene TRBV12-3 or TRBV12-4 combines with J gene TRBJ2-1; 7 nucleotides match TRBD2. The CDR3 runs 19 residues. The V and J ends lost 2 bases and 8 bases, in that order; junction bases with no gene match: 21. The CDR3 loop reads CASSLPLGVGEGRSDEQFF. For the CDR3, the DNA is TGTGCCAGCAGTTTACCACTTGGGGTCGGGGAGGGCCGTAGCGATGAGCAGTTCTTC.

This clonotype was recorded a few times. The V and J genes are TRBV20-1 and TRBJ1-2; D remains ambiguous. With 1 base removed from V and 3 bases from J, the gap between germline ends came to 9 bases. The germline V gene encodes CDR1 DFQATT and CDR2 SNEGSKA (reference sequence). This CDR3 has 13 residues. CDR3 sequence: CSARVGGYYGYTF. Written as DNA, the CDR3 is TGCAGTGCTAGAGTTGGAGGGTACTATGGCTACACCTTC.

This clonotype showed up just a few times. The rearrangement joins TRBV5-1 to TRBJ2-7; 7 nucleotides align to TRBD2. This CDR3 is built from 15 residues. The V segment lost 0 bases and the J segment 6 bases; nucleotides outside the gene matches: 9. The germline CDR1 and CDR2 sequences are SGHRS and YFSETQ. The CDR3 DNA reads TGCGCCAGCAGCTTGGGGGCGGGAGTCTATTCCGAGCAGTACTTC. Its protein is CASSLGAGVYSEQYF.

This clonotype was detected ten times or more. The rearrangement uses TRBV7-6 and TRBJ2-2, with 10 bases lining up with TRBD2. The CDR3 loop spans 15 amino acids. In germline, CDR1 is SGHVS, CDR2 FNYEAQ. J gave up 4 bases and V 6 bases, and 5 bases lay outside the gene matches. The CDR3 bases are TGTGCCAGCAGTTTTAGCGGGAGGTCCACCGGGGAGCTGTTTTTT. This codes for CASSFSGRSTGELFF.

The table lists this clonotype with many counts. CDR3 region: CASSVVEGPIQDTQYF. CDR3 bases: TGTGCCAGCAGCGTAGTCGAGGGTCCCATCCAGGATACGCAGTATTTT. The rearrangement joins TRBV9 to TRBJ2-3; D perhaps matches TRBD2 (5 bases). The CDR3 runs 16 residues. The germline CDR1 and CDR2 sequences are SGDLS and YYNGEE. V was clipped by 0 bases and J by 6 bases, with 17 bases between them. Variable domain in full (rest from reference TRBV9 and TRBJ2-3): DSGVTQTPKHLITATGQRVTLRCSPRSGDLSVYWYQQSLDQGLQFLIQYYNGEERAKGNILERFSAQQFPDLHSELNLSSLELGDSALYFCASSVVEGPIQDTQYFGPGTRLTVL.

The V and J genes are TRBV10-2 and TRBJ2-1, with TRBD2 matching 10 bases. Germline CDR1 and CDR2: WSHSY and SAAADI. CDR3 length equals 17 residues. The CDR3 nucleotides read TGCGCGGCCCCAGCGGGAGGGCCTCAAAGCTCCTACAATGAGCAGTTCTTC. Translation gives CAAPAGGPQSSYNEQFF.

This clonotype was recorded at least ten times. The chain uses TRBV29-1 and TRBJ2-7; maybe TRBD1 (5 bases). V was pared by 0 bases and J by 6 bases, with 15 bases between. The CDR3 is 14 amino acids. The germline CDR1 and CDR2 sequences are SQVTM and ANQGSEA. The CDR3 bases are TGCAGCGTTGAAGAACCCCTCGGCAGGGCCGAGCAGTACTTC. This codes for CSVEEPLGRAEQYF.

In its sample, this clonotype was seen many times. V is TRBV10-3 and J is TRBJ2-1; 8 bases are a match to TRBD1. This CDR3 has 13 amino acids. The germline V gene has CDR1 ENHRY and CDR2 SYGVKD. Germline trimming cut 7 bases from V and 6 bases from J; bases unmatched to any gene: 5. In nucleotides, the CDR3 is TGTGCCATCACACAGGGGGAGGTCAATGAGCAGTTCTTC. It translates to CAITQGEVNEQFF.

The rearrangement links TRBV20-1 to TRBJ1-1; D is ambiguous. The CDR3 contains 13 residues. Looked up from germline, CDR1 is DFQATT and CDR2 is SNEGSKA (reference sequence). The DNA for the CDR3 is TGCAGCCCGATGAACCGTATGAACACTGAAGCTTTCTTT. Translating it yields CSPMNRMNTEAFF.

This clonotype was detected ten times or more. The rearrangement uses TRBV29-1 and TRBJ1-1, with D perhaps TRBD1 (5 bases). Trimming stripped 5 bases from V and 2 bases from J, with 18 bases between. The germline V gene has CDR1 SQVTM and CDR2 ANQGSEA. This CDR3 spans 15 amino acids. The CDR3 sequence is CSVWGFSGTNTEAFF. Here the CDR3 DNA reads TGCAGCGTTTGGGGGTTTTCGGGGACCAACACTGAAGCTTTCTTT.

This chain joins TRBV7-7 and TRBJ2-1, with D possibly being TRBD2 (7 bases). The CDR3 has 14 residues. Trimming removed 5 bases from V and 8 bases from J, with 16 bases in between. The germline V gene has CDR1 SSHAT and CDR2 FNYEAQ (reference sequence). The chain's CDR3 is CASSARGARDEQFF. CDR3 sequence (DNA): TGTGCCAGCAGCGCCCGGGGGGCGAGGGATGAGCAGTTCTTC.

This clonotype was seen repeatedly, ten times or more. The V gene is TRBV12-3 or TRBV12-4, the J gene TRBJ1-1; D possibly corresponds to TRBD1 (5 bases). Trimming took off 3 bases at V and 1 base at J, with 12 bases between the two ends. CDR3 length: 15 residues. CDR3 protein: CASSFGAMTNTEAFF. CDR3 DNA sequence: TGTGCCAGCAGTTTTGGGGCGATGACGAACACTGAAGCTTTCTTT.

In its sample, this clonotype was seen many times. The CDR3 sequence is CASSWDGTSGTDTQYF. The CDR3 nucleotides read TGCGCCAGCAGCTGGGACGGGACTAGCGGCACAGATACGCAGTATTTT. The V gene is TRBV5-1, the J gene TRBJ2-3, with TRBD2 matching over 10 bases. The germline V gene has CDR1 SGHRS and CDR2 YFSETQ. V lost 3 bases, J lost 1 base, and 5 bases stayed unmatched. This CDR3 contains 16 residues.

This clonotype came up a few times. The chain's CDR3 is CASSIEHYEQYF. CDR3 in DNA: TGTGCCAGTAGTATAGAACACTACGAGCAGTACTTC. The chain uses TRBV19 and TRBJ2-7; D not certain. The CDR3 totals 12 residues. The V end was cut by 0 bases, the J end by 3 bases, with 3 bases between. CDR1 and CDR2 from the germline V gene are LNHDA and SQIVND (reference sequence). Drawing the rest from reference TRBV19 and TRBJ2-7, the complete variable domain is DGGITQSPKYLFRKEGQNVTLSCEQNLNHDAMYWYRQDPGQGLRLIYYSQIVNDFQKGDIAEGYSVSREKKESFPLTVTSAQKNPTAFYLCASSIEHYEQYFGPGTRLTVT.

In this sample, this clonotype turned up a few times. The gene calls are TRBV20-1 and TRBJ1-1, with D perhaps matching TRBD1 (6 bases). CDR1 is DFQATT and CDR2 is SNEGSKA in the germline V gene (reference sequence). V gave up 1 base and J gave up 3 bases, with 12 bases separating them. The CDR3 consists of 14 residues. CDR3 in amino acids: CSARGGAGDTEAFF. The CDR3, as DNA: TGCAGTGCTAGAGGGGGGGCCGGGGACACTGAAGCTTTCTTT.